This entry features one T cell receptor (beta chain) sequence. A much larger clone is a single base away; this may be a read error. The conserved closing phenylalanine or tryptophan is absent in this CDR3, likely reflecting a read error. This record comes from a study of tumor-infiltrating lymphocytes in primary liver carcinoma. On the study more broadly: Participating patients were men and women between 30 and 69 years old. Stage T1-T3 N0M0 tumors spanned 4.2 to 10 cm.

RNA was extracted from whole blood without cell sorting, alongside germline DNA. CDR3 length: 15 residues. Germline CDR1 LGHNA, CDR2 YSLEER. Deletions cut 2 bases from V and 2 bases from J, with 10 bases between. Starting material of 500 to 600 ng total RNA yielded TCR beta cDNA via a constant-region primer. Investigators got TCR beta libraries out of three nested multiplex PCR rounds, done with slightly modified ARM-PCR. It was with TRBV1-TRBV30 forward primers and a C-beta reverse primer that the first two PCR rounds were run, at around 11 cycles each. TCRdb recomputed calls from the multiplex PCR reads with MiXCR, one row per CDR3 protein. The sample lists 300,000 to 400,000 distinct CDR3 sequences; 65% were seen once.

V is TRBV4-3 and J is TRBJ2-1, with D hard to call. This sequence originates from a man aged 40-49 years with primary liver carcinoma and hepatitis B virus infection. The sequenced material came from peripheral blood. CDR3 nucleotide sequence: TGCGCCAGCAGCCAATCCCCAGGCACCTACAATGAGCAGTTCCTC. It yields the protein CASSQSPGTYNEQFL.